The 5 T cell receptor beta chains listed next were all sequenced from one sample in a study of T-cell memory formation after mild COVID-19 (dated by TCRdb to about 2021). Libraries were constructed by 5' RACE. For sequencing, an Illumina NovaSeq 6000 was employed. Clones were called with MiXCR by TCRdb after fastp trimmed the public reads at Q25, and only in-frame beta chains were retained. For every CDR3 protein sequence, its rows merge into one entry that carries the most common genes and DNA. The sample table contains 50,000 or so distinct CDR3 sequences; only one count was recorded for approximately 9% of them. Together, the top ten hold approximately 12% of the sample. Specimen: PBMCs or a T cell subset sorted from them (not recorded which). The receptors originated from an adult woman who had mild COVID-19 (a few samples of this study predate the infection). The sample titles of this study are shuffled in the database, so cell type and time point are left out; the donor was told from shared clones.

The genes are TRBV3-1 and TRBJ1-1; unclear D gene. Germline CDR1 LGHDT, CDR2 YNNKEL (reference sequence). V shed 6 bases and J shed 6 bases, with 8 bases lying between them. The CDR3 is made up of 11 amino acids. The CDR3 loop reads CASRVGSEAFF. The CDR3 bases are TGTGCCAGCAGGGTCGGCTCTGAAGCTTTCTTT.

V is TRBV6-5 and J is TRBJ1-1, with 8 bases aligning to TRBD1. CDR3 length: 15 amino acids. Germline V gene sequence: CDR1 MNHEY, CDR2 SVGAGI. V was clipped by 2 bases and J by 1 base; unmatched bases: 3. CDR3 DNA sequence: TGTGCCAGCAGTTACCAGGGGGCGACGAACACTGAAGCTTTCTTT. Its translation: CASSYQGATNTEAFF.

This chain uses TRBV6-2 or TRBV6-3 with TRBJ2-1; D possibly corresponds to TRBD2 (6 bases). Germline V gene lookup returns CDR1 MNHEY and CDR2 SVGEGT. The CDR3 runs to 14 residues. Trimming stripped 2 bases from V and 7 bases from J, with 12 bases between. CDR3: CASSYVGGTNEQFF. The CDR3 coding sequence is TGTGCCAGCAGTTACGTAGGCGGGACGAATGAGCAGTTCTTC.

This clonotype was picked up many times. The chain recombines TRBV5-1 with TRBJ2-3, with D possibly being TRBD1 or TRBD2 (5 bases each). Germline CDR1 SGHRS, CDR2 YFSETQ. The CDR3 has 15 amino acids. The ends were cut back, 1 base at V and 0 bases at J, with 9 bases in the middle. The CDR3 sequence is CASSLLGDSTDTQYF. CDR3 nucleotide sequence: TGCGCCAGCAGCTTGTTGGGGGACAGCACAGATACGCAGTATTTT.

This chain joins TRBV4-1 and TRBJ2-4; TRBD1 agrees at 7 bases. The CDR3 runs to 17 residues. Germline V gene sequence: CDR1 MGHRA, CDR2 YSYEKL. V was pared by 4 bases and J by 0 bases, with 9 bases of the junction left unmatched. CDR3 loop: CASSPSTGLLAKNIQYF. The DNA of the CDR3 is TGCGCCAGCAGCCCCTCGACAGGGCTACTAGCCAAAAACATTCAGTACTTC.